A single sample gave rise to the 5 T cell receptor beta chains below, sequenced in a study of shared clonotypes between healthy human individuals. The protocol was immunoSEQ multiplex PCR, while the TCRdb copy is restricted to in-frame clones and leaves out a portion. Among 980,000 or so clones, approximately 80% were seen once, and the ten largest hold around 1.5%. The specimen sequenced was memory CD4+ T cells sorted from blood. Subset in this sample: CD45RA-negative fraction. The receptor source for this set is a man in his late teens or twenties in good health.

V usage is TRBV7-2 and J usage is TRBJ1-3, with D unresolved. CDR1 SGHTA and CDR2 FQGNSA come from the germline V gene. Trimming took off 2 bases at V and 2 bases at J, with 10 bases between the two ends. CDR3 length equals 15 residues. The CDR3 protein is CASSLSFGTGNTIYF. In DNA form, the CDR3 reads TGTGCCAGCAGCTTAAGTTTTGGGACTGGAAACACCATATATTTT. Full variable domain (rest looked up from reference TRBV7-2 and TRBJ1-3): GAGVSQSPSNKVTEKGKDVELRCDPISGHTALYWYRQSLGQGLEFLIYFQGNSAPDKSGLPSDRFSAERTGGSVSTLTIQRTQQEDSAVYLCASSLSFGTGNTIYFGEGSWLTVV.

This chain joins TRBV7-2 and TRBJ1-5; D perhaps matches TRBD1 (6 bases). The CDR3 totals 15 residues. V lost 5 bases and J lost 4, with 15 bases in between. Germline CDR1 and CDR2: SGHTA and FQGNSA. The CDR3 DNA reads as TGTGCCAGCAGCCCGCAGGGGACCCCTAATCAGCCCCAGCATTTT. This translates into CASSPQGTPNQPQHF.

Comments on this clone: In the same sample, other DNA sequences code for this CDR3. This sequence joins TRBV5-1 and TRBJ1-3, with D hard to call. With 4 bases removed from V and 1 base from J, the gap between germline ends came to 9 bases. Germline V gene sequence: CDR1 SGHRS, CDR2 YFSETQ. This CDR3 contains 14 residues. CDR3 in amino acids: CASSPGGSGNTIYF. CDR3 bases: TGCGCCAGCAGCCCAGGAGGATCTGGAAACACCATATATTTT.

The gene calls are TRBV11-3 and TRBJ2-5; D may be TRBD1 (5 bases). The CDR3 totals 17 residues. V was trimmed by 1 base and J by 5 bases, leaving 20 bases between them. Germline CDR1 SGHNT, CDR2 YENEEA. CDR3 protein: CASSLGVWNRHSETQYF. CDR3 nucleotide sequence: TGTGCCAGCAGCTTAGGCGTCTGGAACAGGCACTCGGAGACCCAGTACTTC.

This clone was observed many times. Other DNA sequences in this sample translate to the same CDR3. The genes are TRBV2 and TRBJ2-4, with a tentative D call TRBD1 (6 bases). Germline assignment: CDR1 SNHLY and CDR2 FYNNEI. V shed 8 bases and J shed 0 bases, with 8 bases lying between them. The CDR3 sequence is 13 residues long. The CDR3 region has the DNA TGTGCCAGCGGGACACTAGCCAAAAACATTCAGTACTTC. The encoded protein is CASGTLAKNIQYF.